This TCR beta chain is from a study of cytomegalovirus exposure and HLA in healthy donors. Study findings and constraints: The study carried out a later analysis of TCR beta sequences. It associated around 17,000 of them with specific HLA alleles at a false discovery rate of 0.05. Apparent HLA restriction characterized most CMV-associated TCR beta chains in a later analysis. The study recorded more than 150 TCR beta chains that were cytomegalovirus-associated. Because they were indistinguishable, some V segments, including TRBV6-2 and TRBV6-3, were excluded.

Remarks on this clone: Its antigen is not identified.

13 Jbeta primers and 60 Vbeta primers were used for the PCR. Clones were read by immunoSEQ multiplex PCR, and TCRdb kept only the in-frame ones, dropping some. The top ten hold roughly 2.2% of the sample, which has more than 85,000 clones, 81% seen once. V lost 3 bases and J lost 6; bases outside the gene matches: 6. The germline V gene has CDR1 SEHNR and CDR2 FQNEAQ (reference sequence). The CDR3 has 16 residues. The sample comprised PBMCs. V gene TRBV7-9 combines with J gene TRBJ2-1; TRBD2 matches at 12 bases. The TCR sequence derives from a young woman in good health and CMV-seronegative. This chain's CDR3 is CASSFRTSGEFNEQFF. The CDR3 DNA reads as TGTGCCAGCAGCTTCAGGACTAGCGGGGAGTTCAATGAGCAGTTCTTC. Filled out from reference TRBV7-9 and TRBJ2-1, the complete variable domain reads DTGVSQNPRHKITKRGQNVTFRCDPISEHNRLYWYRQTLGQGPEFLTYFQNEAQLEKSRLLSDRFSAERPKGSFSTLEIQRTEQGDSAMYLCASSFRTSGEFNEQFFGPGTRLTVL.